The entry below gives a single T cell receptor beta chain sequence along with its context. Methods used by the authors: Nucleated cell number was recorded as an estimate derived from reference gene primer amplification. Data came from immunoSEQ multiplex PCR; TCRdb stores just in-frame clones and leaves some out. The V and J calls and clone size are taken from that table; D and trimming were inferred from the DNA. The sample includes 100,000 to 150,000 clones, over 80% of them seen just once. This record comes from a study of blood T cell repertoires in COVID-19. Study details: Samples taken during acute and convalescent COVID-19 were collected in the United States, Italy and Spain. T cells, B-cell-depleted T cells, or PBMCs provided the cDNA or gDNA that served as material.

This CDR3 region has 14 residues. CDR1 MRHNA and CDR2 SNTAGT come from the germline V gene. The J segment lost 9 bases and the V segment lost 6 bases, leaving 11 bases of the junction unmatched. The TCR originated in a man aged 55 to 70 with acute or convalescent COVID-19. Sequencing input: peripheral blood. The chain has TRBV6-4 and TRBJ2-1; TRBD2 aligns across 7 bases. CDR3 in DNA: TGTGCCAGCAGGTTGGGGGAGGGCCTAGGTGAGCAGTTCTTC. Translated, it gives CASRLGEGLGEQFF.